The rows below give T cell receptor beta chains drawn from one sample of a study of cytomegalovirus exposure and HLA in healthy donors. Sequenced by immunoSEQ multiplex PCR; TCRdb stores in-frame clones only, minus some. The sample lists approximately 110,000 clones, roughly 70% occurring once. Sequencing was carried out using PBMCs. The receptor set was obtained from a woman aged 40 to 55 in good health and CMV-seronegative. Each CDR3 is given with its conserved first and last residue. Each record gives: D gene, V gene, J gene, clone size, CDR3 DNA, CDR3 protein. The D gene is left open where the match is weak. Clone size is shown for a subset of rows, as once, few, many or a class of expanded clone.

>NA|TRBV7-9|TRBJ2-5|NA
TGTGCCAGCAGCTTATTAAGGGGGGAGACCCAGTACTTC
CASSLLRGETQYF
>TRBD1|TRBV28|TRBJ2-5|NA
TGTGCCAGCACCCTGGGACAGGGGCAAGAGACCCAGTACTTC
CASTLGQGQETQYF
>NA|TRBV9|TRBJ2-2|few
TGTGCCAGCAGCTCCAGGGACAAACGCACCGGGGAGCTGTTTTTT
CASSSRDKRTGELFF
>TRBD2|TRBV5-1|TRBJ2-3|NA
TGCGCCAGCAGCTTGGCGTCGGGGGGTTGGAGGGTAGATACGCAGTATTTT
CASSLASGGWRVDTQYF
>NA|TRBV4-3|TRBJ1-1|NA
TGCGCCAGCAGCAACGGACATCCCGGAGAAGCTTTCTTT
CASSNGHPGEAFF
>NA|TRBV29-1|TRBJ2-5|NA
TGCAGCGCCAGGGGATCCCGGGAAGTAGGGACCCAGTACTTC
CSARGSREVGTQYF
>NA|TRBV5-5|TRBJ2-2|NA
TGTGCCAGCACCCTGACCCAGGGGAACACCGGGGAGCTGTTTTTT
CASTLTQGNTGELFF
>TRBD2|TRBV4-3|TRBJ2-5|NA
TGCGCCAGCAGCCCTCAGACTAGCGGAGAGACCCAGTACTTC
CASSPQTSGETQYF
>TRBD1|TRBV28|TRBJ1-2|NA
TGTGCCAGCAGTTTACCGGGACAGGGGGGATATGGCTACACCTTC
CASSLPGQGGYGYTF
>NA|TRBV6-5|TRBJ1-4|NA
TGTGCCAGCAGAACCGACAGACCTCTTGGGAAACTGTTTTTT
CASRTDRPLGKLFF
>NA|TRBV18|TRBJ2-3|NA
TGTGCCAGCTCACCACCGGGCACTCAACGCACAGATACGCAGTATTTT
CASSPPGTQRTDTQYF
>TRBD1|TRBV19|TRBJ1-4|few
TGTGCCAGTAGTTCCGACAGGGGGCGAGAAAAACTGTTTTTT
CASSSDRGREKLFF
>NA|TRBV27|TRBJ2-7|NA
TGTGCCAGCAGTTTTTCCAGGGGGGACCTCTCCTACGAGCAGTACTTC
CASSFSRGDLSYEQYF
>NA|TRBV18|TRBJ2-1|few
TGTGCCAGCTCATTCCAGGGAGGGGGTAACAATGAGCAGTTCTTC
CASSFQGGGNNEQFF
>NA|TRBV11-2|TRBJ2-7|NA
TGTGCCAGCAGCCGAGGGTTCTCCTACGAGCAGTACTTC
CASSRGFSYEQYF
>NA|TRBV7-2|TRBJ2-1|NA
TGTGCCAGCAGCTTAGGACTCACAAATGGATACAATGAGCAGTTCTTC
CASSLGLTNGYNEQFF
>TRBD2|TRBV7-3|TRBJ2-5|NA
TGTGCCAGCAGCACCATAGCGGGGCCACAAGAGACCCAGTACTTC
CASSTIAGPQETQYF
>TRBD2|TRBV6-5|TRBJ2-1|NA
TGTGCCAGCAGTCGGACTAGCGGGAGGGCGTTAGTGCAGTTCTTC
CASSRTSGRALVQFF
>NA|TRBV7-2|TRBJ2-7|NA
TGTGCCAGCAGCTTAGACATCCCAGAGCAGTACTTC
CASSLDIPEQYF
>NA|TRBV6-1|TRBJ1-4|NA
TGTGCCAGCAGTGGGGGCCCGGGGGGCCATGGTGAAAAACTGTTTTTT
CASSGGPGGHGEKLFF
>NA|TRBV7-9|TRBJ1-4|NA
TGTGCCAGCAGCTTCGGGGATGAAAAACTGTTTTTT
CASSFGDEKLFF
>NA|TRBV7-9|TRBJ1-3|NA
TGTGCCAGCAGCACACTACCGGGAGGCCGAGGCACCATATATTTT
CASSTLPGGRGTIYF
>NA|TRBV7-8|TRBJ2-1|NA
TGTGCCAGCGGTCTTAGCTCCTACAATGAGCAGTTCTTC
CASGLSSYNEQFF
>NA|TRBV13|TRBJ2-1|NA
TGTGCCAGCAGCTTAGGTAACGGAGCCCCCAACAATGAGCAGTTCTTC
CASSLGNGAPNNEQFF
>NA|TRBV7-7|TRBJ2-7|NA
TGTGCTAGCGGCCAGGGACAGAACTACGAGCAGTACTTC
CASGQGQNYEQYF
>TRBD1|TRBV7-9|TRBJ1-2|few
TGTGCCAGCAGCTTGACAGGGTGGCATGGCTACACCTTC
CASSLTGWHGYTF
>NA|TRBV5-4|TRBJ2-7|NA
TGTGCCATGGGAAACTCGGGACTTTCCTACGAGCAGTACTTC
CAMGNSGLSYEQYF
>TRBD2|TRBV2|TRBJ2-7|NA
TGTGCCAGCAGGCCCGGGACTAGCAGCTTCTACGAGCAGTACTTC
CASRPGTSSFYEQYF
>NA|TRBV5-3|TRBJ2-7|NA
TGTGCCAGAAGCTTCTACTGTGCAACCGAGCAGTACTTC
CARSFYCATEQYF
>TRBD1|TRBV4-3|TRBJ1-1|NA
TGCGCCAGCAGCCAAGTCTGGGCAGGGGGGCCGATGAACACTGAAGCTTTCTTT
CASSQVWAGGPMNTEAFF
>TRBD2|TRBV19|TRBJ2-3|once
TGTGCCAGTAGGGCGGGAGGGCCCCCAGATACGCAGTATTTT
CASRAGGPPDTQYF
>TRBD1|TRBV19|TRBJ2-2|NA
TGTGCCAGTAGGGCGGGACAGGGGAAGACCGGGGAGCTGTTTTTT
CASRAGQGKTGELFF